One and the same sample provided the 5 T cell receptor beta chains below, sequenced in a study of cytomegalovirus exposure and HLA in healthy donors. Amplification used 60 Vbeta primers and 13 Jbeta primers. The assay was immunoSEQ multiplex PCR, and TCRdb's table has in-frame clones only and misses some. The sample yields about 140,000 clones, 77% seen once. Sequenced sample: PBMCs. The receptors shown here come from a woman in her forties or fifties in good health and CMV-seronegative.

The chain uses TRBV6-6 and TRBJ1-6, with D perhaps matching TRBD1 (5 bases). The V end was cut by 4 bases, the J end by 9 bases, with 16 bases between. Germline CDR1 and CDR2: MNHNY and SVGAGI (reference sequence). The CDR3 is 15 amino acids. The CDR3 region has the DNA TGTGCCAGCAGTTCCCAGGGAGGTTTAATTTCACCCCTCCACTTT. It specifies CASSSQGGLISPLHF.

The chain uses TRBV7-3 and TRBJ1-2, with 10 bases lining up with TRBD1. Germline CDR1 SGHTA, CDR2 FQGTGA. The V gene end was trimmed by 5 bases and the J gene end by 8 bases; junction bases not matched to a gene: 11. CDR3 length equals 15 residues. CDR3 bases: TGTGCCAGCAGCACATCCGGGACAGGGGAACCGGGCTACACCTTC. This encodes CASSTSGTGEPGYTF.

The V gene is TRBV5-8, the J gene TRBJ2-1, with 12 bases that match TRBD2. Germline V lookup: CDR1 SGHTS, CDR2 YDEGEE. The CDR3 has 19 residues. V was clipped by 6 bases and J by 0 bases; unmatched bases: 13. In nucleotides, the CDR3 is TGTGCCAGCACCTATTTTCTAGCGGGGGGGTCTAGCTCCTACAATGAGCAGTTCTTC. The encoded protein is CASTYFLAGGSSSYNEQFF.

The chain combines TRBV18 with TRBJ1-1; D unclear. Per the germline V gene, CDR1 is KGHSH and CDR2 is LQKENI. The CDR3 has 15 amino acids. Trimming pared 2 bases from V and 1 base from J, leaving 11 bases between. CDR3 residues: CASSPLLSENTEAFF. CDR3 sequence (DNA): TGTGCCAGCTCACCATTATTGTCAGAGAACACTGAAGCTTTCTTT.

The chain links TRBV15 to TRBJ1-5; unclear D gene. V was shortened by 0 bases and J by 7 bases, with 10 bases between the two germline ends. The CDR3 runs 14 residues. Germline CDR1 is LNHNV and CDR2 is YYDKDF (reference sequence). The CDR3 DNA sequence: TGTGCCACCAGCAGAGATGCGGTTTGGCAGCCCCAGCATTTT. Translated, it gives CATSRDAVWQPQHF. Complete variable domain (other parts from reference TRBV15 and TRBJ1-5): DAMVIQNPRYQVTQFGKPVTLSCSQTLNHNVMYWYQQKSSQAPKLLFHYYDKDFNNEADTPDNFQSRRPNTSFCFLDIRSPGLGDTAMYLCATSRDAVWQPQHFGDGTRLSIL.